This T cell receptor beta chain comes out of a study of beta chain features in type 1 diabetes. Across the whole study: Comparable age, gender and cell yields were observed in patients relative to healthy donors.

The trim removed 4 bases at V and 0 bases at J, leaving 2 bases unmatched. Germline CDR1 reads WSHSY; CDR2 reads SAAADI. The CDR3 has 15 residues. The investigators reverse transcribed all of the isolated RNA, so they sequenced expressed TCRB transcripts. Method: immunoSEQ multiplex PCR; TCRdb's copy keeps in-frame clones and lacks some. The data show 60,000 or so clones, approximately 62% seen once. Regarding the study as a whole: All four CD4+ subsets from Type 1 diabetes patients carried moderately but significantly shorter TCRB CDR3s.

This clone was picked up a small number of times. Its matching antigen is unknown. Sample: Tregs from blood. The sequence came from a woman aged 18-35 years in good health. The chain recombines TRBV10-2 with TRBJ2-1; TRBD1 agrees at 8 bases. The CDR3 is CASSGQGSSYNEQFF. As DNA, the CDR3 is TGCGCCAGCAGTGGACAGGGGAGCTCCTACAATGAGCAGTTCTTC.